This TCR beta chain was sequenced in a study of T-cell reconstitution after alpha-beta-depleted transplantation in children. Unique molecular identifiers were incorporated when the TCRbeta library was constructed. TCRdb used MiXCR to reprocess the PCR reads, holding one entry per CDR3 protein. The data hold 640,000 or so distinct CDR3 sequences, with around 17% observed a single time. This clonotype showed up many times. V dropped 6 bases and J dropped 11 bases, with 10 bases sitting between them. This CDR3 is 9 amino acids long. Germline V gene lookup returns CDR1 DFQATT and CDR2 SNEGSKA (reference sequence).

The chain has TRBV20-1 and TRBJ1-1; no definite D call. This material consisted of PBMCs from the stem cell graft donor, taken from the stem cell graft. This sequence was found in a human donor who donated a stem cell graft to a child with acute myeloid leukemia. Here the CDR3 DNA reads TGCAGTGCCCCGGGCCAGGCTTTCTTT. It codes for CSAPGQAFF.